The clone carrying this T cell receptor beta chain came up many times. Its target is not known. The data were obtained in a study of blood T cells in healthy people across ages. The study's findings and limits: CMV infection status of these donors was not known. Per-million-T-cell TCR beta diversity fell roughly linearly with age. Naive CD4+ cells and diversity were both higher in long-lived donors than in aged donors.

Looked up from germline, CDR1 is KGHDR and CDR2 is SFDVKD. V trimming: 9 bases; J trimming: 4 bases; junction bases outside the gene matches: 9. This CDR3 has 14 amino acids. A second PCR of roughly 6 to 12 cycles used a sample-barcoded 5' primer and a J-beta primer mix. One entry per CDR3 protein results from TCRdb running MiXCR on the 5' RACE reads. This table has about 560,000 distinct CDR3 sequences, approximately 26% appearing once. These data were also filed under a second study, of T cells of mothers and their children.

The sample consisted of blood. The V call is TRBV24-1, the J call TRBJ2-3, with 7 bases identical to TRBD1. This receptor was obtained from a boy under 10 years old in good health. The CDR3 reads CATGTDTSPDTQYF. CDR3 coding DNA: TGTGCCACCGGGACAGATACATCCCCAGATACGCAGTATTTT.